This T cell receptor (beta chain) appears in the sequencing data of a study of T cell repertoires in cytomegalovirus infection. As for the study in general: Matching HLA type, along with CMV infection, was indicated by public TCR beta signatures. Study-level results: Totalled public TCR beta family frequency picked out people who carried CMV plus the relevant HLA. HLA-C-restricted CMV clonotypes gave the most frequent clonotype in two of eight donors.

This clonotype has at least ten counts. Its specificity is unknown. TCRdb recomputed calls from the reads with MiXCR, one row per CDR3 protein. The sample holds hundreds of thousands of distinct CDR3 sequences, approximately 24% seen once. Germline lookup yields CDR1 SGHTA and CDR2 FQGNSA. This CDR3 spans 11 amino acids. The V end lost 5 bases, the J end lost 2 bases, and 3 bases lay between the germline ends. The V gene is TRBV7-2, the J gene TRBJ2-5; D is unresolved. The sequenced material came from CD8+ T cells from PBMCs. This receptor was taken from a human donor in good health (CMV status not recorded). Some clones in this sample may be carry-over from other donors' samples. The CDR3 region is CASSPQETQYF. The CDR3 nucleotides read TGTGCCAGCAGCCCTCAAGAGACCCAGTACTTC. Looking up the rest from reference TRBV7-2 and TRBJ2-5 gives the full variable domain: GAGVSQSPSNKVTEKGKDVELRCDPISGHTALYWYRQSLGQGLEFLIYFQGNSAPDKSGLPSDRFSAERTGGSVSTLTIQRTQQEDSAVYLCASSPQETQYFGPGTRLLVL.